A single sample gave rise to the 22 T cell receptor beta chains below, sequenced in a study of blood T cell repertoires in COVID-19. Assay used: immunoSEQ multiplex PCR; TCRdb lists only in-frame clones, some missing. This sample carries around 100,000 clones, 89% of them seen once, and the ten largest clones take roughly 3.6%. Sequencing was carried out using peripheral blood. The origin of the receptors is a woman aged 60 to 75 with acute or convalescent COVID-19.

V is TRBV28 and J is TRBJ1-2; 10 positions match TRBD1. V lost 6 bases to trimming and J lost 8 bases; unmatched junction nucleotides: 6. The CDR3 length is 13 residues. CDR1 is MDHEN, CDR2 SYDVKM, per germline. CDR3 protein: CASSDRGPWGYTF. The DNA for the CDR3 is TGTGCCAGCAGCGACAGGGGGCCTTGGGGCTACACCTTC.

The J gene is TRBJ2-7, the V gene TRBV24-1, with D possibly TRBD2 on 5 matching bases. The germline V and J ends were trimmed by 4 bases and 1 base, with 7 bases remaining between them. Germline CDR1 KGHDR, CDR2 SFDVKD. The CDR3 totals 13 residues. CDR3 sequence (DNA): TGTGCCACCAGTGACGGGAATTCCTACGAGCAGTACTTC. As protein: CATSDGNSYEQYF.

The chain employs TRBV5-1 and TRBJ2-2; 8 bases agree with TRBD2. The trim removed 4 bases at V and 7 bases at J, leaving 6 bases unmatched. The CDR3 has 14 residues. Per the germline V gene, CDR1 is SGHRS and CDR2 is YFSETQ. CDR3 amino acids: CASSPGLVVGELFF. The CDR3 coding sequence is TGCGCCAGCAGCCCGGGACTAGTCGTCGGGGAGCTGTTTTTT.

The chain joins TRBV6-1 to TRBJ1-5; 11 positions match TRBD1. Germline V gene data show CDR1 as MNHNS and CDR2 as SASEGT. V was clipped by 3 bases and J by 2 bases; unmatched bases: 0. CDR3 length equals 15 residues. In DNA, the CDR3 is TGTGCCAGCAGTGAGGGACAGGGGGGCAATCAGCCCCAGCATTTT. Amino acid sequence: CASSEGQGGNQPQHF.

V is TRBV6-1 and J is TRBJ2-2, with D unclear. Germline CDR1 MNHNS, CDR2 SASEGT. CDR3 length equals 13 residues. Trimming took off 6 bases at V and 4 bases at J, with 9 bases between the two ends. CDR3 amino acids: CASSPVSTGELFF. The CDR3 DNA reads TGTGCCAGCAGCCCCGTGAGCACCGGGGAGCTGTTTTTT.

The chain employs TRBV19 and TRBJ1-3, with D possibly TRBD1 on 5 matching bases. This CDR3 contains 14 residues. V was clipped by 7 bases and J by 4 bases, with 14 bases between them. Germline loops: CDR1 LNHDA, CDR2 SQIVND (reference sequence). This CDR3 is CASKGRVSGNTIYF. The DNA for the CDR3 is TGTGCCAGTAAAGGCAGGGTGAGCGGAAACACCATATATTTT.

The chain employs TRBV27 and TRBJ2-3, with TRBD2 matching 12 bases. CDR1 MNHEY and CDR2 SMNVEV come from the germline V gene (reference sequence). After removal of 2 bases from V and 5 bases from J, the junction contained 8 bases not matched to a gene. The CDR3 extends over 17 amino acids. The CDR3 is CASSLRLAGGLRDTQYF. For the CDR3, the DNA is TGTGCCAGCAGTTTAAGGCTAGCGGGAGGGCTCAGAGATACGCAGTATTTT.

This clone was picked up one time. The V gene is TRBV5-4, the J gene TRBJ1-1; the match to TRBD1 covers 11 bases. Germline V CDR1 and CDR2: SGHNT, YYREEE (reference sequence). The CDR3 length is 14 residues. After removal of 3 bases from V and 8 bases from J, the junction contained 6 bases not matched to a gene. The CDR3 DNA reads TGTGCCAGCAGCTCGGGACAGGGGGATATGGAAGCTTTCTTT. Its protein is CASSSGQGDMEAFF.

CDR3 in amino acids: CASSALTSRDTEAFF. The CDR3 DNA reads as TGTGCCAGCAGCGCCCTGACTTCTCGGGACACTGAAGCTTTCTTT. This chain connects TRBV6-5 to TRBJ1-1; the D is unclear. The germline gives CDR1 MNHEY, CDR2 SVGAGI. There are 15 residues in the CDR3. Deletions cut 6 bases from V and 3 bases from J, with 17 bases between.

Concerning this clone: One junction end does not reproduce the germline sequence, and a read error may be involved. The V and J genes are TRBV7-9 and TRBJ2-7; 10 nucleotides line up with TRBD2. The CDR3 spans 13 residues. Germline lookup yields CDR1 SEHNR and CDR2 FQNEAQ (reference sequence). The CDR3, as DNA: TGTGCCAGCAGCCTAGCGGGAGCGTACGAGCAGTACTTC. It is translated as CASSLAGAYEQYF.

This clone was seen a handful of times. The chain links TRBV19 to TRBJ1-4; no definite D call. CDR3 length: 14 amino acids. Germline loops: CDR1 LNHDA, CDR2 SQIVND (reference sequence). The V end lost 3 bases, the J end lost 4 bases, and 9 bases lay between the germline ends. The CDR3 sequence is CASSMLTNNEKLFF. Written as DNA, the CDR3 is TGTGCCAGTAGTATGCTTACAAATAATGAAAAACTGTTTTTT. Using reference TRBV19 and TRBJ1-4 for the parts outside the CDR3, the full variable domain is DGGITQSPKYLFRKEGQNVTLSCEQNLNHDAMYWYRQDPGQGLRLIYYSQIVNDFQKGDIAEGYSVSREKKESFPLTVTSAQKNPTAFYLCASSMLTNNEKLFFGSGTQLSVL.

The J gene is TRBJ2-5, the V gene TRBV5-4, with D possibly TRBD2 on 6 matching bases. From germline, CDR1 is SGHNT and CDR2 YYREEE (reference sequence). The CDR3 has 14 residues. V was clipped by 3 bases and J by 1 base, with 10 bases between them. The CDR3 sequence: CASSSRGFQETQYF. For the CDR3, the DNA is TGTGCCAGCAGCTCGCGGGGATTCCAAGAGACCCAGTACTTC.

V is TRBV11-2 and J is TRBJ1-6; maybe TRBD1 (5 bases). There are 15 residues in the CDR3. With 0 bases removed from V and 10 bases from J, the gap between germline ends came to 13 bases. Germline V gives CDR1 SGHAT, CDR2 FQNNGV. In nucleotides, the CDR3 is TGTGCCAGCAGCTTAGAATCAGGGAAGGAGTCACCCCTCCACTTT. Protein sequence: CASSLESGKESPLHF.

In its sample, this clone was seen a few times. This chain uses TRBV19 with TRBJ2-3; a possible D gene is TRBD2 (5 bases). CDR3 length: 16 residues. Germline CDR1 is LNHDA and CDR2 is SQIVND (reference sequence). V lost 0 bases and J 0 bases, leaving 10 bases between the germline ends. CDR3 sequence (DNA): TGTGCCAGTAGTATAGACGCTAGCTTAAGCACAGATACGCAGTATTTT. Translation gives CASSIDASLSTDTQYF.

This chain joins TRBV3-1 (or the pseudogene TRBV3-2) and TRBJ1-2; TRBD1 is a possible D gene (5 bases). The CDR3 runs 14 residues. Germline loops: CDR1 LGHDT, CDR2 YNNKEL (reference sequence). V gave up 8 bases and J gave up 2 bases, with 15 bases separating them. Here the CDR3 reads CASEKAGRNYGYTF. The CDR3, as DNA: TGTGCCAGCGAAAAGGCAGGGAGGAACTATGGCTACACCTTC.

The chain employs TRBV5-4 and TRBJ2-7; perhaps TRBD2 as D (6 bases). CDR1 and CDR2 (germline): SGHNT, YYREEE (reference sequence). Between the trimmed V and J ends, which lost 1 base and 4 bases, there was a span of 15 bases. The CDR3 covers 15 residues. The chain's CDR3 is CASSLPGSSGYEQYF. CDR3 coding DNA: TGTGCCAGCAGCTTGCCCGGGAGCTCCGGTTACGAGCAGTACTTC. Filled out from reference TRBV5-4 and TRBJ2-7, the complete variable domain reads ETGVTQSPTHLIKTRGQQVTLRCSSQSGHNTVSWYQQALGQGPQFIFQYYREEENGRGNFPPRFSGLQFPNYSSELNVNALELDDSALYLCASSLPGSSGYEQYFGPGTRLTVT.

The J gene is TRBJ2-3, the V gene TRBV9; maybe TRBD2 (5 bases). Trimming cost V 7 bases and J 0 bases, with 9 bases left between them. CDR1 and CDR2 (germline): SGDLS, YYNGEE. The CDR3 sequence is 13 residues long. The CDR3, as DNA: TGTGCCAGCGTAGGAGGTAGCACAGATACGCAGTATTTT. This translates into CASVGGSTDTQYF. The complete variable domain, with remaining parts taken from reference TRBV9 and TRBJ2-3, reads DSGVTQTPKHLITATGQRVTLRCSPRSGDLSVYWYQQSLDQGLQFLIQYYNGEERAKGNILERFSAQQFPDLHSELNLSSLELGDSALYFCASVGGSTDTQYFGPGTRLTVL.

The rearrangement links TRBV10-3 to TRBJ1-2, with 8 bases lining up with TRBD1. CDR3 size: 13 residues. Germline V lookup: CDR1 ENHRY, CDR2 SYGVKD. V lost 4 bases and J lost 4; bases outside the gene matches: 2. CDR3 protein: CAISADRVYGYTF. CDR3 DNA: TGTGCCATCAGTGCGGACAGGGTCTATGGCTACACCTTC.

This chain joins TRBV7-6 and TRBJ1-3; 9 bases map to TRBD1. From germline, CDR1 is SGHVS and CDR2 FNYEAQ. The CDR3 totals 16 residues. V was clipped by 0 bases and J by 4 bases; unmatched bases: 4. The CDR3, as DNA: TGTGCCAGCAGCTTAGCGGACAGGGGAACAGGAAACACCATATATTTT. Protein product: CASSLADRGTGNTIYF.

The V and J genes are TRBV6-6 and TRBJ2-2; 12 nucleotides agree with TRBD2. In germline, CDR1 is MNHNY, CDR2 SVGAGI (reference sequence). There are 16 residues in the CDR3. V lost 5 bases and J lost 6; bases outside the gene matches: 7. The CDR3 protein is CASSPQTSGSSGELFF. The CDR3 nucleotides read TGTGCCAGCAGTCCTCAGACTAGCGGGAGTTCCGGGGAGCTGTTTTTT.

This CDR3 is CASSSEGRYNEKLFF. CDR3 DNA: TGCGCCAGCAGCTCGGAGGGAAGATATAATGAAAAACTGTTTTTT. The chain couples TRBV5-1 to TRBJ1-4, with no clear D. The CDR3 extends over 15 amino acids. V was cut by 3 bases and J by 4 bases, with 13 bases left in between. CDR1 is SGHRS, CDR2 YFSETQ, per germline.

As to this clone: The sample holds other DNA sequences that translate to the same CDR3. The rearrangement joins TRBV12-3 or TRBV12-4 to TRBJ2-3, with D possibly being TRBD2 (6 bases). The CDR3 totals 13 residues. With 5 bases removed from V and 0 bases from J, the gap between germline ends came to 6 bases. CDR3: CASSRGSTDTQYF. In DNA form, the CDR3 reads TGTGCCAGCAGTCGGGGGAGCACAGATACGCAGTATTTT.